Listed below are T cell receptor beta chains from one sample, sequenced in a study of shared clonotypes between healthy human individuals. Some clones are missing from TCRdb's copy, which holds only in-frame ones; the method was immunoSEQ multiplex PCR. Here the sample spans fewer than 550,000 clones, 75% to 80% being singletons. Input material: PBMCs. The receptors were gathered from a woman aged 40 to 55 in good health. Some clones in this sample may be carry-over from other donors' samples. The CDR3 runs from the conserved cysteine through the conserved F or W. The order of the fields is V gene, clone size, D gene, J gene, CDR3 DNA, CDR3 protein. A D gene is named only where the DNA matches it firmly. A row's size may be missing; if present it is once, few, many or a size class.

V gene: TRBV2
clone size: large
D gene: .
J gene: TRBJ1-4
CDR3 DNA: TGTGCCAGTCAGGGTTATGAAAAACTGTTTTTT
CDR3 protein: CASQGYEKLFF

V gene: TRBV7-2
clone size: .
D gene: TRBD1
J gene: TRBJ1-6
CDR3 DNA: TGTGCCAGCAGCTCCTCCGGGACAGCCCTCCACTTT
CDR3 protein: CASSSSGTALHF

V gene: TRBV4-3
clone size: .
D gene: .
J gene: TRBJ2-3
CDR3 DNA: TGCGCCAGCAGCCGCGGAGGCCCTAGCACAGATACGCAGTATTTT
CDR3 protein: CASSRGGPSTDTQYF

V gene: TRBV9
clone size: .
D gene: .
J gene: TRBJ2-1
CDR3 DNA: TGTGCCAGCAGCGTAGGCGGCGGCCCGACCTACAATGAGCAGTTCTTC
CDR3 protein: CASSVGGGPTYNEQFF

V gene: TRBV29-1
clone size: .
D gene: .
J gene: TRBJ1-3
CDR3 DNA: TGCAGCGCCAAAACCGGCGGAAACACCATATATTTT
CDR3 protein: CSAKTGGNTIYF

V gene: TRBV11-2
clone size: .
D gene: .
J gene: TRBJ2-7
CDR3 DNA: TGTGCCAGCAGCTTAGGGAACTCCTACGAGCAGTACTTC
CDR3 protein: CASSLGNSYEQYF

V gene: TRBV5-6
clone size: .
D gene: TRBD1
J gene: TRBJ1-4
CDR3 DNA: TGTGCCAGCAGCTTGTACAGGGGAGTAGATGAAAAACTGTTTTTT
CDR3 protein: CASSLYRGVDEKLFF

V gene: TRBV18
clone size: .
D gene: TRBD1
J gene: TRBJ1-4
CDR3 DNA: TGTGCCACCCCCGGGACAGCTAATGAAAAACTGTTTTTT
CDR3 protein: CATPGTANEKLFF

V gene: TRBV18
clone size: .
D gene: .
J gene: TRBJ2-1
CDR3 DNA: TGTGCCAGCTCACCACGGCCAGCGCTAAGGGGCAATGAGCAGTTCTTC
CDR3 protein: CASSPRPALRGNEQFF

V gene: TRBV5-8
clone size: .
D gene: TRBD2
J gene: TRBJ2-3
CDR3 DNA: TGTGCCAGCAGCTTGTATGGGGGGGCAGATACGCAGTATTTT
CDR3 protein: CASSLYGGADTQYF

V gene: TRBV5-1
clone size: .
D gene: .
J gene: TRBJ1-4
CDR3 DNA: TGCGCCAGCAGCTTGGGACGGGGAACTAATGAAAAACTGTTTTTT
CDR3 protein: CASSLGRGTNEKLFF

V gene: TRBV11-2
clone size: .
D gene: TRBD2
J gene: TRBJ2-1
CDR3 DNA: TGTGCCAGCAGCTTAGAGTACCGGAGCGGGGATTCCTACAATGAGCAGTTCTTC
CDR3 protein: CASSLEYRSGDSYNEQFF

V gene: TRBV27
clone size: .
D gene: TRBD2
J gene: TRBJ2-3
CDR3 DNA: TGTGCCAGCAGTCTACTAGCGGGGAGCACAGATACGCAGTATTTT
CDR3 protein: CASSLLAGSTDTQYF

V gene: TRBV11-2
clone size: once
D gene: TRBD2
J gene: TRBJ2-1
CDR3 DNA: TGTGCCAGCAGCTCACCGACTAGCGCCCTAGGAAATGAGCAGTTCTTC
CDR3 protein: CASSSPTSALGNEQFF

V gene: TRBV9
clone size: .
D gene: .
J gene: TRBJ2-3
CDR3 DNA: TGTGCCAGCAGCGTAGGGGGGGACAGCCGCACAGATACGCAGTATTTT
CDR3 protein: CASSVGGDSRTDTQYF

V gene: TRBV28
clone size: .
D gene: .
J gene: TRBJ1-2
CDR3 DNA: TGTGCCAGCACCCACCGGCAGGGAACCTATGGCTACACCTTC
CDR3 protein: CASTHRQGTYGYTF

V gene: TRBV11-2
clone size: few
D gene: .
J gene: TRBJ2-5
CDR3 DNA: TGTGCCAGCAGCTTTGGGTCCGGGGAGACCCAGTACTTC
CDR3 protein: CASSFGSGETQYF

V gene: TRBV9
clone size: .
D gene: TRBD2
J gene: TRBJ2-1
CDR3 DNA: TGTGCCAGCAGCCCTGGACTAGCAGATTACAATGAGCAGTTCTTC
CDR3 protein: CASSPGLADYNEQFF

V gene: TRBV27
clone size: .
D gene: .
J gene: TRBJ2-7
CDR3 DNA: TGTGCCAGCAGTTGGGGGAGATCCTCCTACGAGCAGTACTTC
CDR3 protein: CASSWGRSSYEQYF

V gene: TRBV14
clone size: .
D gene: .
J gene: TRBJ1-5
CDR3 DNA: TGTGCCAGCAGCCAACCCGACAGATTCAATCAGCCCCAGCATTTT
CDR3 protein: CASSQPDRFNQPQHF

V gene: TRBV7-9
clone size: .
D gene: .
J gene: TRBJ1-4
CDR3 DNA: TGTGCCAGCAGCTTAGGGGACATTCCATTTAGTGAAAAACTGTTTTTT
CDR3 protein: CASSLGDIPFSEKLFF

V gene: TRBV18
clone size: .
D gene: TRBD2
J gene: TRBJ2-7
CDR3 DNA: TGTGCCAGCTCACCACTAGCGGGAGGGCCAGGCGAGCAGTACTTC
CDR3 protein: CASSPLAGGPGEQYF